These 2 T cell receptor beta chains were all obtained from the same sample, sequenced in a study of Graves' ophthalmopathy and Graves' hyperthyroidism. Scientists amplified the TCR beta CDR3 regions from RNA transcripts. HTBI primers were used in a first-round RT-PCR, which preceded a second-round multiplex PCR. Each CDR3 protein is one row after TCRdb ran MiXCR on the multiplex PCR reads. The sample has around 1.1 million distinct CDR3 sequences; about 38% are singletons. Sequencing was performed on peripheral blood or thyroid tissue (not recorded which). The receptors here all came from an adult man with Graves' hyperthyroidism.

This clonotype was recorded at least ten times. The chain uses TRBV2 and TRBJ2-7, with a tentative D call TRBD1 (6 bases). Germline assignment: CDR1 SNHLY and CDR2 FYNNEI. V lost 7 bases, J lost 3 bases, and 13 bases lay in between. The CDR3 consists of 13 residues. CDR3 coding DNA: TGTGCCAGCAAGGGGGTCGCGATCTACGAGCAGTACTTC. Amino acids: CASKGVAIYEQYF. Looking up the rest from reference TRBV2 and TRBJ2-7 gives the full variable domain: EPEVTQTPSHQVTQMGQEVILRCVPISNHLYFYWYRQILGQKVEFLVSFYNNEISEKSEIFDDQFSVERPDGSNFTLKIRSTKLEDSAMYFCASKGVAIYEQYFGPGTRLTVT.

V and J are TRBV20-1 and TRBJ1-1; TRBD1 aligns across 8 bases. Trimming cost V 6 bases and J 1 base; bases outside gene matches: 4. CDR1 is DFQATT and CDR2 is SNEGSKA in the germline V gene (reference sequence). The CDR3 extends over 13 amino acids. CDR3 nucleotides: TGCAGTGCGCCCGGACAGGGGAACACTGAAGCTTTCTTT. Translating gives CSAPGQGNTEAFF.